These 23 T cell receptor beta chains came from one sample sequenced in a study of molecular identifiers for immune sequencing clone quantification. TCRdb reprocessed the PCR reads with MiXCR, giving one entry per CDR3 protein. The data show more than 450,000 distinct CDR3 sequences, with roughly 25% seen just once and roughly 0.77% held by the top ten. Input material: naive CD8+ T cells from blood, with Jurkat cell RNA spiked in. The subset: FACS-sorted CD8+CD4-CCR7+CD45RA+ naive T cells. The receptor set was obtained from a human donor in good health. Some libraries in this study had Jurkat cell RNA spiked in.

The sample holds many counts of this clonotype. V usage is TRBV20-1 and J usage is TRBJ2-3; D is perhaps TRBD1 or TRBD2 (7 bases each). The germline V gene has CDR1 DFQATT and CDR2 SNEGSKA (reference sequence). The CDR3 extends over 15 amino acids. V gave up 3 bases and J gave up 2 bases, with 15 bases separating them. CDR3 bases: TGCAGTGCTAGGAGGGACAGCGGGGCCACAGATACGCAGTATTTT. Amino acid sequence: CSARRDSGATDTQYF.

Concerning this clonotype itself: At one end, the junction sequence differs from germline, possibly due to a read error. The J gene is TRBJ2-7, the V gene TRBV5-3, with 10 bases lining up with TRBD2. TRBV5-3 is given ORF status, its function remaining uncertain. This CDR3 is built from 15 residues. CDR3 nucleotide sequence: TGTGCCAGCAGCTTGCCCCTAGCGGGAGTAGAAGAGCCGTCCTTC. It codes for CASSLPLAGVEEPSF.

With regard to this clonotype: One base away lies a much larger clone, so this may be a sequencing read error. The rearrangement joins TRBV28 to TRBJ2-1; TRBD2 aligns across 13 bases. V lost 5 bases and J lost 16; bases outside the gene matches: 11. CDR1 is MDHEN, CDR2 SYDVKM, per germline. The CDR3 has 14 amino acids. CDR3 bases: TGTGCCAGCAGTGCACTAGCGGGAGGGCTCTTGTTCTTCTTC. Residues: CASSALAGGLLFFF.

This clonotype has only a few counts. CDR3 nucleotide sequence: TGTGCCAGCAGTTTATCGGCAGTACGGAACACTGAAGCTTTCTTT. It codes for CASSLSAVRNTEAFF. The chain carries TRBV27 and TRBJ1-1, with D unclear. This CDR3 is 15 amino acids long. Trimming shortened V by 0 bases and J by 1 base, and 9 bases separated the two germline ends. Germline-derived CDR1 and CDR2 are MNHEY and SMNVEV (reference sequence).

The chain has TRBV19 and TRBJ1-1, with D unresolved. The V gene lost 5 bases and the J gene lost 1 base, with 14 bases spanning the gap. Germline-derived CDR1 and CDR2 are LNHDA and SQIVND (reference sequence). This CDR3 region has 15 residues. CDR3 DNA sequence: TGTGCCAGTAGTCCCAATTTTAAGGGGAACACTGAAGCTTTCTTT. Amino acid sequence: CASSPNFKGNTEAFF.

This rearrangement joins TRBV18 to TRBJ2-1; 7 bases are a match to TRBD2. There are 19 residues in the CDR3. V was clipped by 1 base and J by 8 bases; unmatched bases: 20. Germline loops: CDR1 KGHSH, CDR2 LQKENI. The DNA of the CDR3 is TGTGCCAGCTCACCACACGGGGGGACCCACGAGGCCAGGACGGATGAGCAGTTCTTC. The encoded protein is CASSPHGGTHEARTDEQFF.

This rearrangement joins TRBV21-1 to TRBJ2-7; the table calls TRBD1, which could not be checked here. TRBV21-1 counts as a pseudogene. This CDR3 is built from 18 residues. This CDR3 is CASSKKRVIDQLRGEQYF. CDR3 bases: TGTGCCAGCAGCAAAAAAAGGGTTATCGACCAGTTAAGGGGAGAGCAGTACTTC.

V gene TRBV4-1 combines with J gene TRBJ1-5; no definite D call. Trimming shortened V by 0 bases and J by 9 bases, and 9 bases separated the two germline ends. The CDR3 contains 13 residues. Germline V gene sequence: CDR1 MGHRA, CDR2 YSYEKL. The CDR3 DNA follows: TGCGCCAGCAGCCAAGAGGGAATTCGGCCCCAGCATTTT. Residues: CASSQEGIRPQHF.

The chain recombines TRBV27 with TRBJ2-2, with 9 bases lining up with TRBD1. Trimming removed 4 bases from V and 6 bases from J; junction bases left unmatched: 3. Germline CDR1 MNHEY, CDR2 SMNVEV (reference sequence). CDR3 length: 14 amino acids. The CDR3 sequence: CASSWTGEAGELFF. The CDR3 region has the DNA TGTGCCAGCAGTTGGACAGGGGAGGCCGGGGAGCTGTTTTTT.

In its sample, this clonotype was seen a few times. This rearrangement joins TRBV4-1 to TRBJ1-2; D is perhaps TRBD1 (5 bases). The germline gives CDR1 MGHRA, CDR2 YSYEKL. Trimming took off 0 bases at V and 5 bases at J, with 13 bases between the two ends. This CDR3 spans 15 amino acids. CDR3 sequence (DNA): TGCGCCAGCAGCCAAGATACGGGGGTAGGTTATGGCTACACCTTC. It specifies CASSQDTGVGYGYTF.

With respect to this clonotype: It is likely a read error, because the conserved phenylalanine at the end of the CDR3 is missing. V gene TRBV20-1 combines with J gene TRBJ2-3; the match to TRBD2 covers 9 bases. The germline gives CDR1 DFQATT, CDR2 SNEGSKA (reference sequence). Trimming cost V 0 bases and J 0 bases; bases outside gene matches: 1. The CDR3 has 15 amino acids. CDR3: CSARDLAGSTDTQYC. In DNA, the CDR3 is TGCAGTGCTAGAGACCTAGCGGGGAGCACAGATACGCAGTATTGT.

The CDR3 coding sequence is TGCGCCAGCAGCGACGGACTAGCGGGGGCAGATACGCAGTATTTT. This gives the protein CASSDGLAGADTQYF. The rearrangement joins TRBV5-1 to TRBJ2-3; TRBD2 agrees at 13 bases. The CDR3 totals 15 residues. V shed 4 bases and J 4 bases; nucleotides not matched to a gene: 3. Germline V gene lookup returns CDR1 SGHRS and CDR2 YFSETQ.

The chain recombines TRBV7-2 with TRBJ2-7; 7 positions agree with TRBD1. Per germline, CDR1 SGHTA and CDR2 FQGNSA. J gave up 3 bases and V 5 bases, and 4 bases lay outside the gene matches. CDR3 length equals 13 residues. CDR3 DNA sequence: TGTGCCAGCAGCATATGGGACAGCTACGAGCAGTACTTC. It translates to CASSIWDSYEQYF.

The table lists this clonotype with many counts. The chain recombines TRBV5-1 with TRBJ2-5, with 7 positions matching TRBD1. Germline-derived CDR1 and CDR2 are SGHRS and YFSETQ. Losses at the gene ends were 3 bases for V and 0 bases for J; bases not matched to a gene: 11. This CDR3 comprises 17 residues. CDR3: CASSSDTGDVHQETQYF. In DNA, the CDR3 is TGCGCCAGCAGCTCCGATACAGGGGATGTGCACCAAGAGACCCAGTACTTC.

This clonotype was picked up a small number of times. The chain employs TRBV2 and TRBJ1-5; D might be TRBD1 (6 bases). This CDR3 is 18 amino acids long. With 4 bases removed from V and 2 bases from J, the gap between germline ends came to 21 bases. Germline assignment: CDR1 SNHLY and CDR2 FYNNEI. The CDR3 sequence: CASSGEVSGAFGNQPQHF. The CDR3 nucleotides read TGTGCCAGCAGTGGGGAGGTATCGGGGGCATTTGGCAATCAGCCCCAGCATTTT.

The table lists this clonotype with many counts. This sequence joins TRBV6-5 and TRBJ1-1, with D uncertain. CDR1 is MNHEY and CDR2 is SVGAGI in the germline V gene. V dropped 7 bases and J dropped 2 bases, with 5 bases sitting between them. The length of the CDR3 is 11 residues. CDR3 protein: CASISNTEAFF. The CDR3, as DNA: TGTGCCAGCATCTCAAACACTGAAGCTTTCTTT.

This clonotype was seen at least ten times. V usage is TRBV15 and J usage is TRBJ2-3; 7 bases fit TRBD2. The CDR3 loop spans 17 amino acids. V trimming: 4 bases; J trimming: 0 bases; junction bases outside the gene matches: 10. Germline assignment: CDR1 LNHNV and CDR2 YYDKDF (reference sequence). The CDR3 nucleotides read TGTGCCACCAGCATACAAAGCGGGACCACCAGCACAGATACGCAGTATTTT. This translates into CATSIQSGTTSTDTQYF.

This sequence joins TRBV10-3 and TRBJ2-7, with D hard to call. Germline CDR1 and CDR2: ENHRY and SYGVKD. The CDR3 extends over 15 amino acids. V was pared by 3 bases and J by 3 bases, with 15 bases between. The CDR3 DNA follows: TGTGCCATCAGTGATGACGGTACTGGAAGCTACGAGCAGTACTTC. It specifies CAISDDGTGSYEQYF.

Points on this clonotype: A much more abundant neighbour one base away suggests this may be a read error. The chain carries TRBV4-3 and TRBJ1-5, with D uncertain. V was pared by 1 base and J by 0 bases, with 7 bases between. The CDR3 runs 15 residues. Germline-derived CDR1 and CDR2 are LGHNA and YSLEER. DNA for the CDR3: TGCGCCAGCAGCCAAGCCTGGGGTAGCAATCAGCCCCAGCATTTT. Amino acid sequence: CASSQAWGSNQPQHF.

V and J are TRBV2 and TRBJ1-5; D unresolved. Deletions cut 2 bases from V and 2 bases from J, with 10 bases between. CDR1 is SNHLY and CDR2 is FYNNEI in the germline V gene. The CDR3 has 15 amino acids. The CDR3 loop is CASSELRGGNQPQHF. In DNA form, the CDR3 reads TGTGCCAGCAGTGAACTACGGGGTGGCAATCAGCCCCAGCATTTT.

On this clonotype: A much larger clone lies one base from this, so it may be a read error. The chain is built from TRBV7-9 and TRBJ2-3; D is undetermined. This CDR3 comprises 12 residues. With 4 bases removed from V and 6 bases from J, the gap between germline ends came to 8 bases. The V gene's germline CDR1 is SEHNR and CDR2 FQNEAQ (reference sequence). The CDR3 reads CASSCHTDTQYF. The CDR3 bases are TGTGCCAGCAGCTGTCATACGGATACGCAGTATTTT.

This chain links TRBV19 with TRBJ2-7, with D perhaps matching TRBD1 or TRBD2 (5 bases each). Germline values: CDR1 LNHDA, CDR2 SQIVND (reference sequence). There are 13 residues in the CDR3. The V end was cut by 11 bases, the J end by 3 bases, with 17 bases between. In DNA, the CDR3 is TGTGCCTCAGCCCGGGGACGGATCTACGAGCAGTACTTC. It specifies CASARGRIYEQYF.

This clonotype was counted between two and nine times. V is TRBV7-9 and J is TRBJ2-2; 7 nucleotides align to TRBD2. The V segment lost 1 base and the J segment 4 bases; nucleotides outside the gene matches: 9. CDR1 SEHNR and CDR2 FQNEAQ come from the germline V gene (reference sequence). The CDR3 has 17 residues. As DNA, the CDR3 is TGTGCCAGCAGCTTAGTGGGCAGCGGGGAACCCACCGGGGAGCTGTTTTTT. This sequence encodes CASSLVGSGEPTGELFF.